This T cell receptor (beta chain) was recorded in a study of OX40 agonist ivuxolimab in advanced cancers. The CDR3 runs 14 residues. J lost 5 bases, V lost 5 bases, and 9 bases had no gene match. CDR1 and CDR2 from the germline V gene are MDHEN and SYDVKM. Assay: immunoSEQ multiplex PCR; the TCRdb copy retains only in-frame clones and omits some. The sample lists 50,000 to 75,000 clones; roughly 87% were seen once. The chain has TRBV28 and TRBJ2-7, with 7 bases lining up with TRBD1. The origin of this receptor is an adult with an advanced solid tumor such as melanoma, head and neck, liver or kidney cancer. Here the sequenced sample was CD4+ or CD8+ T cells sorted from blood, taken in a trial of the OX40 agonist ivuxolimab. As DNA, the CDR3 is TGTGCCAGCAGTACCATGACAGGGTCCAACGAGCAGTACTTC. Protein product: CASSTMTGSNEQYF.